Below, 25 T cell receptor beta chains from the same sample are listed, as sequenced in a study of blood T cell repertoires in COVID-19. Generated by immunoSEQ multiplex PCR, the TCRdb table keeps only in-frame clones and is missing some. The sample contains some 200,000 clones, about 82% of which appear only once. The source material was peripheral blood. The receptors here all came from a woman in her seventies with COVID-19, enrolled during active disease.

The V and J genes are TRBV3-1 (or the pseudogene TRBV3-2) and TRBJ1-1; D is unresolved. Germline assignment: CDR1 LGHDT and CDR2 YNNKEL (reference sequence). Trimming stripped 2 bases from V and 7 bases from J, with 5 bases between. This CDR3 spans 11 amino acids. The CDR3 bases are TGTGCCAGCAGCCAACGGGGTGAAGCTTTCTTT. Protein product: CASSQRGEAFF.

This chain links TRBV27 with TRBJ2-7; TRBD1 matches at 8 bases. Trimming at V came to 6 bases and at J to 2 bases, leaving 3 bases not matched to a gene. CDR1 MNHEY and CDR2 SMNVEV come from the germline V gene (reference sequence). CDR3 size: 13 residues. The CDR3 reads CASRGQGPYEQYF. The CDR3 DNA reads TGTGCCAGCAGAGGACAGGGACCCTACGAGCAGTACTTC.

J is TRBJ1-1 and V is TRBV10-2, with 9 bases aligning to TRBD1. Germline V gene lookup returns CDR1 WSHSY and CDR2 SAAADI. J gave up 5 bases and V 6 bases, and 7 bases lay outside the gene matches. CDR3 size: 14 residues. As DNA, the CDR3 is TGCGCCAGCAGGGACAGGGGTTCTGCTACTGAAGCTTTCTTT. Its protein product is CASRDRGSATEAFF.

The genes are TRBV7-8 and TRBJ1-2; the match to TRBD1 covers 7 bases. The CDR3 sequence is 16 residues long. The germline V gene has CDR1 SGHVS and CDR2 FQNEAQ. J gave up 0 bases and V 3 bases, and 7 bases lay outside the gene matches. Here the CDR3 DNA reads TGTGCCAGCAGCTTGGGACAGCTACTAGCTAACTATGGCTACACCTTC. Translation gives CASSLGQLLANYGYTF.

The chain couples TRBV7-9 to TRBJ2-5, with D hard to call. This CDR3 has 10 residues. Germline CDR1 is SEHNR and CDR2 is FQNEAQ (reference sequence). V was cut by 7 bases and J by 7 bases, with 7 bases left in between. The CDR3 sequence is CASTPGTQYF. The CDR3 region has the DNA TGTGCCAGCACCCCGGGGACCCAGTACTTC.

The V gene is TRBV6-6, the J gene TRBJ1-5; 8 bases are a match to TRBD1. Per the germline V gene, CDR1 is MNHNY and CDR2 is SVGAGI (reference sequence). V lost 3 bases to trimming and J lost 7 bases; unmatched junction nucleotides: 8. The CDR3 is made up of 15 amino acids. The CDR3 bases are TGTGCCAGCAGTTATTCGACAGGGGAGGCCCAGCCCCAGCATTTT. Translated: CASSYSTGEAQPQHF.

A few counts support this clone. The genes are TRBV6-5 and TRBJ2-7; perhaps TRBD2 as D (5 bases). CDR3 length: 14 amino acids. In germline, CDR1 is MNHEY, CDR2 SVGAGI. V was cut by 6 bases and J by 2 bases, with 14 bases left in between. In DNA form, the CDR3 reads TGTGCCAGCAGGGCGAGACTACCAACCTACGAGCAGTACTTC. Amino acid sequence: CASRARLPTYEQYF.

The rearrangement joins TRBV24-1 to TRBJ2-3, with 8 bases that match TRBD1. V lost 4 bases, J lost 3 bases, and 5 bases stayed unmatched. Germline assignment: CDR1 KGHDR and CDR2 SFDVKD. The CDR3 consists of 15 residues. The chain's CDR3 is CATSEVRGPTDTQYF. In nucleotides, the CDR3 is TGTGCCACCAGTGAGGTCAGGGGGCCTACAGATACGCAGTATTTT.

The chain recombines TRBV3-1 (or the pseudogene TRBV3-2) with TRBJ2-3; 9 positions agree with TRBD2. The CDR3 runs to 18 residues. Losses at the gene ends were 1 base for V and 2 bases for J; bases not matched to a gene: 10. Germline loops: CDR1 LGHDT, CDR2 YNNKEL (reference sequence). CDR3 residues: CASSQVWATSGSTDTQYF. CDR3 DNA: TGTGCCAGCAGCCAAGTTTGGGCGACTAGCGGATCCACAGATACGCAGTATTTT.

The chain combines TRBV9 with TRBJ1-6, with unresolved D. Between the trimmed V and J ends, which lost 0 bases and 6 bases, there was a span of 7 bases. The CDR3 extends over 14 amino acids. The V gene's germline CDR1 is SGDLS and CDR2 YYNGEE. In nucleotides, the CDR3 is TGTGCCAGCAGCGTAGGGGGAGGTAATTCACCCCTCCACTTT. It codes for CASSVGGGNSPLHF.

The rearrangement links TRBV6-6 to TRBJ2-7; D possibly corresponds to TRBD2 (6 bases). Germline CDR1 and CDR2: MNHNY and SVGAGI (reference sequence). The CDR3 loop spans 13 amino acids. V lost 2 bases to trimming and J lost 3 bases, with 8 bases between them. The CDR3 sequence is CASSYGGNYEQYF. For the CDR3, the DNA is TGTGCCAGCAGTTACGGGGGGAACTACGAGCAGTACTTC.

CDR3 sequence reads: CASSPGIQAGNTIYF. DNA of the CDR3: TGTGCCAGCAGCCCGGGGATACAAGCCGGAAACACCATATATTTT. V and J are TRBV14 and TRBJ1-3; D is unclear. CDR3 size: 15 residues. V was trimmed by 4 bases and J by 4 bases, leaving 14 bases between them. Germline V CDR1 and CDR2: SGHDN, FVKESK.

The DNA for the CDR3 is TGTGCCAGTACTTCGACAGGGGGGTTCTCTGGGGCCAACGTCCTGACTTTC. It translates to CASTSTGGFSGANVLTF. V and J are TRBV19 and TRBJ2-6; 9 bases line up with TRBD1. Trimming took 7 bases from V and 0 from J; bases not matched to a gene: 7. Germline V gives CDR1 LNHDA, CDR2 SQIVND (reference sequence). There are 17 residues in the CDR3.

The genes are TRBV4-2 and TRBJ1-3, with D uncertain. Trimming removed 1 base at V and 0 bases at J, with 13 bases between. CDR1 is LGHNA, CDR2 YNFKEQ, per germline. This CDR3 has 17 amino acids. Written as DNA, the CDR3 is TGTGCCAGCAGCCAAGTTGCGGTAGGAGGCTCTGGAAACACCATATATTTT. It encodes CASSQVAVGGSGNTIYF.

The chain couples TRBV18 to TRBJ1-1; TRBD1 might be the D (5 bases). The CDR3 is made up of 16 amino acids. Trimming left V 4 bases short and J 4 bases short, with 19 bases between. Looked up from germline, CDR1 is KGHSH and CDR2 is LQKENI. The CDR3, as DNA: TGTGCCAGCTCACGGCTCGATATAGGGAGGGGCACTGAAGCTTTCTTT. It specifies CASSRLDIGRGTEAFF.

This clone was detected only a few times. V gene TRBV28 combines with J gene TRBJ1-1; TRBD1 matches 9 bases. The trim removed 6 bases at V and 8 bases at J, leaving 16 bases unmatched. Germline-derived CDR1 and CDR2 are MDHEN and SYDVKM. This CDR3 has 16 residues. CDR3 bases: TGTGCCAGCAGAAGTCCCGGGACAGGGTATTCTAGGGAAGCTTTCTTT. Residues: CASRSPGTGYSREAFF.

Worth noting for this clone: A read error may produce the germline difference seen at one junction end. The chain links TRBV5-6 to TRBJ1-1; D ambiguous. Germline V gene lookup returns CDR1 SGHDT and CDR2 YYEEEE. The CDR3 spans 14 residues. CDR3 sequence (DNA): TGTGCCAGCACCTTGACTGCGGGGAGGGATGAAGCTTTCTTT. Protein sequence: CASTLTAGRDEAFF. The full variable domain, completed using reference TRBV5-6 and TRBJ1-1, is DAGVTQSPTHLIKTRGQQVTLRCSPKSGHDTVSWYQQALGQGPQFIFQYYEEEERQRGNFPDRFSGHQFPNYSSELNVNALLLGDSALYLCASTLTAGRDEAFFGQGTRLTVV.

The chain employs TRBV6-5 and TRBJ1-6, with D unclear. CDR3 length: 14 amino acids. The V end was cut by 2 bases, the J end by 5 bases, with 7 bases between. From germline, CDR1 is MNHEY and CDR2 SVGAGI. As DNA, the CDR3 is TGTGCCAGCAGTTACGAAGCCCATAATTCACCCCTCCACTTT. This sequence encodes CASSYEAHNSPLHF.

The CDR3 sequence: CASSLSARAFF. The DNA of the CDR3 is TGTGCCAGCAGCTTAAGTGCTCGGGCTTTCTTT. The V call is TRBV11-2, the J call TRBJ1-1; D is ambiguous. In germline, CDR1 is SGHAT, CDR2 FQNNGV. Trimming stripped 2 bases from V and 11 bases from J, with 9 bases between. This CDR3 comprises 11 residues.

The genes are TRBV18 and TRBJ1-4, with TRBD1 as a possible D gene (6 bases). V lost 4 bases and J 8 bases, leaving 14 bases between the germline ends. CDR3 length: 14 residues. Looked up from germline, CDR1 is KGHSH and CDR2 is LQKENI. This chain's CDR3 is CASSQTVRGEKLFF. The DNA of the CDR3 is TGTGCCAGCTCACAGACGGTCAGGGGCGAAAAACTGTTTTTT.

The chain combines TRBV27 with TRBJ2-2; 7 nucleotides align to TRBD1. In germline, CDR1 is MNHEY, CDR2 SMNVEV (reference sequence). The CDR3 loop spans 16 amino acids. V dropped 5 bases and J dropped 4; count of bases not matched to a gene: 10. CDR3 DNA sequence: TGTGCCAGCAGTATGAACCCGGACAGGTCCACCGGGGAGCTGTTTTTT. Translation gives CASSMNPDRSTGELFF.

The chain uses TRBV4-3 and TRBJ1-2; D is possibly TRBD1 (5 bases). V was shortened by 0 bases and J by 5 bases, with 13 bases between the two germline ends. Germline CDR1 LGHNA, CDR2 YSLEER. This CDR3 contains 15 residues. DNA for the CDR3: TGCGCCAGCAGCCAAGATATAGGGGCTGAGTATGGCTACACCTTC. Its protein product is CASSQDIGAEYGYTF.

The chain is built from TRBV6-4 and TRBJ2-5; maybe TRBD2 (6 bases). The V gene lost 4 bases and the J gene lost 4 bases, with 16 bases spanning the gap. The CDR3 has 15 residues. Germline V gene data show CDR1 as MRHNA and CDR2 as SNTAGT. In DNA form, the CDR3 reads TGTGCCAGCAGTGCAGACTCCGGAGCGGGAGAGACCCAGTACTTC. Protein product: CASSADSGAGETQYF.

The rearrangement uses TRBV7-2 and TRBJ1-3; 7 bases align to TRBD1. The CDR3 consists of 14 residues. CDR1 and CDR2 from the germline V gene are SGHTA and FQGNSA. With 5 bases clipped from V and 2 bases from J, the junction kept 3 bases outside the gene matches. Here the CDR3 reads CASSPDRAGNTIYF. For the CDR3, the DNA is TGTGCCAGCAGCCCAGACAGGGCTGGAAACACCATATATTTT. Combining the CDR3 with reference TRBV7-2 and TRBJ1-3 gives the whole variable domain GAGVSQSPSNKVTEKGKDVELRCDPISGHTALYWYRQSLGQGLEFLIYFQGNSAPDKSGLPSDRFSAERTGGSVSTLTIQRTQQEDSAVYLCASSPDRAGNTIYFGEGSWLTVV.

This chain links TRBV6-5 with TRBJ2-1; 9 nucleotides line up with TRBD2. The ends lost 0 bases at V and 9 bases at J; junction bases unmatched: 6. CDR3 length equals 15 residues. Germline CDR1 and CDR2: MNHEY and SVGAGI. The CDR3 sequence is CASSYSSGRPSEQFF. CDR3 bases: TGTGCCAGCAGTTACTCTAGCGGGAGACCGAGTGAGCAGTTCTTC.